The 27 T cell receptor beta chains in this list originate from one sample, sequenced in a study of T cells after yellow fever vaccination. A single record per CDR3 protein comes from TCRdb applying MiXCR to the 5' RACE reads. The sample includes more than 450,000 distinct CDR3 sequences, roughly 22% of them seen just once. The source material was PBMCs, sampled approximately 20 days after the first yellow fever vaccination. These receptors were obtained from a young man who received the YFV17D yellow fever vaccine.

A few counts support this clonotype. The V and J genes are TRBV6-5 and TRBJ2-3, with D hard to call. The CDR3 extends over 16 amino acids. The ends were cut back, 0 bases at V and 6 bases at J, with 16 bases in the middle. The germline gives CDR1 MNHEY, CDR2 SVGAGI. CDR3: CASSYSRRPPRDTQYF. DNA for the CDR3: TGTGCCAGCAGTTACTCGAGAAGGCCTCCTCGGGATACGCAGTATTTT.

In its sample, this clonotype was seen a few times. This rearrangement joins TRBV2 to TRBJ1-4; TRBD1 matches 9 bases. Trimming at V came to 10 bases and at J to 7 bases, leaving 10 bases not matched to a gene. This CDR3 region has 14 residues. Germline V gene sequence: CDR1 SNHLY, CDR2 FYNNEI. In DNA, the CDR3 is TGTGCCATTGATCCGGGACAGGGACCTGAAAAACTGTTTTTT. Encoded protein: CAIDPGQGPEKLFF.

Only a few counts were recorded for this clonotype. The chain is built from TRBV7-2 and TRBJ1-1; D ambiguous. Germline V gene sequence: CDR1 SGHTA, CDR2 FQGNSA. V shed 0 bases and J shed 4 bases, with 15 bases lying between them. The CDR3 length is 16 residues. In DNA form, the CDR3 reads TGTGCCAGCAGCTTAGCCCTGTCCCTTGGGAGCACTGAAGCTTTCTTT. Amino acids: CASSLALSLGSTEAFF.

This chain uses TRBV20-1 with TRBJ2-2, with D unresolved. The V and J ends lost 3 bases and 7 bases respectively, with 9 bases between them. The CDR3 is 12 residues long. The V gene's germline CDR1 is DFQATT and CDR2 SNEGSKA (reference sequence). CDR3 nucleotide sequence: TGCAGTGCTAGTTTTCCGGGCGGGGAGCTGTTTTTT. It translates to CSASFPGGELFF.

The J gene is TRBJ2-7, the V gene TRBV11-2; 9 nucleotides line up with TRBD2. The CDR3 extends over 18 amino acids. The V and J ends lost 5 bases and 7 bases, in that order; junction bases with no gene match: 21. Germline values: CDR1 SGHAT, CDR2 FQNNGV. CDR3 sequence: CASSPRARERGVYGEQYF. CDR3 in DNA: TGTGCCAGCAGCCCCAGAGCTAGAGAGCGGGGGGTTTACGGAGAGCAGTACTTC.

J is TRBJ2-1 and V is TRBV6-4, with no clear D. The length of the CDR3 is 12 residues. With 3 bases removed from V and 14 bases from J, the gap between germline ends came to 14 bases. Germline CDR1 is MRHNA and CDR2 is SNTAGT. CDR3 residues: CASSERLGPKFF. The DNA for the CDR3 is TGTGCCAGCAGTGAGCGACTGGGCCCGAAGTTCTTC.

CDR3 sequence reads: CASSVEAKNTGELFF. CDR3 coding DNA: TGTGCCAGCAGCGTAGAAGCGAAGAACACCGGGGAGCTGTTTTTT. V usage is TRBV9 and J usage is TRBJ2-2, with no clear D. Germline lookup yields CDR1 SGDLS and CDR2 YYNGEE. The V gene lost 0 bases and the J gene lost 1 base, with 7 bases spanning the gap. CDR3 length: 15 residues.

CDR3 protein: CASSQGEGNEQFF. The CDR3 DNA follows: TGTGCCAGCTCACAAGGGGAGGGCAATGAGCAGTTCTTC. The chain joins TRBV18 to TRBJ2-1, with TRBD2 matching over 7 bases. The J segment lost 6 bases and the V segment lost 4 bases, leaving 3 bases of the junction unmatched. The germline V gene has CDR1 KGHSH and CDR2 LQKENI. The CDR3 sequence is 13 residues long.

This chain uses TRBV7-9 with TRBJ2-3; no reliable D call. Trimming removed 1 base at V and 9 bases at J, with 14 bases between. Germline V gene sequence: CDR1 SEHNR, CDR2 FQNEAQ (reference sequence). This CDR3 region has 14 residues. The CDR3 DNA sequence: TGTGCCAGCAGCTTAGAGGCGGCAGCCAGGACGCAGTATTTT. The encoded protein is CASSLEAAARTQYF.

The chain recombines TRBV20-1 with TRBJ1-1; D is ambiguous. Trimming removed 0 bases at V and 10 bases at J, with 15 bases between. CDR1 DFQATT and CDR2 SNEGSKA come from the germline V gene (reference sequence). The CDR3 covers 13 residues. CDR3 region: CSARDPGGTRAFF. The CDR3 DNA sequence: TGCAGTGCTAGAGATCCTGGAGGAACAAGAGCTTTCTTT.

This clonotype has a handful of counts. The rearrangement links TRBV28 to TRBJ2-5; 9 bases are shared with TRBD1. CDR1 is MDHEN, CDR2 SYDVKM, per germline. V lost 5 bases, J lost 1 base, and 5 bases stayed unmatched. This CDR3 has 15 residues. CDR3 sequence reads: CASSALQGAQETQYF. The CDR3 bases are TGTGCCAGCAGTGCGCTACAGGGGGCCCAAGAGACCCAGTACTTC.

At least ten counts were recorded for this clonotype. A read error may account for a junction end that differs from germline. The V call is TRBV5-1, the J call TRBJ2-5; perhaps TRBD2 as D (6 bases). The CDR3 has 15 residues. Germline values: CDR1 SGHRS, CDR2 YFSETQ. DNA for the CDR3: TGCGCCAGCACCTTGGGGGGACCGATCCAAGAGACCCAGTACTTC. Protein sequence: CASTLGGPIQETQYF.

The chain couples TRBV18 to TRBJ2-5; 8 bases fit TRBD1. V lost 1 base and J lost 2; bases outside the gene matches: 3. CDR1 and CDR2 (germline): KGHSH, LQKENI. This CDR3 has 15 residues. The CDR3, as DNA: TGTGCCAGCTCACCACTGGACAGGGAGCAAGAGACCCAGTACTTC. Translated: CASSPLDREQETQYF.

This chain links TRBV3-1 with TRBJ1-5; D gene ambiguous. Trimming shortened V by 0 bases and J by 9 bases, and 12 bases separated the two germline ends. The CDR3 is 14 amino acids. CDR1 LGHDT and CDR2 YNNKEL come from the germline V gene (reference sequence). CDR3 DNA: TGTGCCAGCAGCCAAGATTCTCGGGCGTCGCCCCAGCATTTT. Amino acids: CASSQDSRASPQHF. Looking up the rest from reference TRBV3-1 and TRBJ1-5 gives the full variable domain: DTAVSQTPKYLVTQMGNDKSIKCEQNLGHDTMYWYKQDSKKFLKIMFSYNNKELIINETVPNRFSPKSPDKAHLNLHINSLELGDSAVYFCASSQDSRASPQHFGDGTRLSIL.

This clonotype was counted only a few times. The rearrangement links TRBV9 to TRBJ2-3; 9 bases fit TRBD1. V shed 3 bases and J 5 bases; nucleotides not matched to a gene: 7. This CDR3 is 15 amino acids long. Germline V gene data show CDR1 as SGDLS and CDR2 as YYNGEE. CDR3 region: CASSAQGAQEDTQYF. In DNA, the CDR3 is TGTGCCAGCAGCGCACAGGGGGCGCAAGAAGATACGCAGTATTTT.

The chain recombines TRBV4-2 with TRBJ2-2; 16 bases match TRBD2. CDR1 and CDR2 (germline): LGHNA, YNFKEQ. Trimming took 4 bases from V and 3 from J; bases not matched to a gene: 14. This CDR3 contains 21 residues. This chain's CDR3 is CASSPRSTGLAGGPHTGELFF. The CDR3 DNA is TGTGCCAGCAGCCCCCGAAGTACGGGACTAGCGGGGGGGCCGCACACCGGGGAGCTGTTTTTT.

The chain uses TRBV5-4 and TRBJ2-7; 11 bases line up with TRBD1. V lost 0 bases and J lost 3; bases outside the gene matches: 2. This CDR3 comprises 15 residues. Germline CDR1 SGHNT, CDR2 YYREEE (reference sequence). The CDR3 DNA follows: TGTGCCAGCAGCTTGGGGGACAGGGGGGTCTACGAGCAGTACTTC. It codes for CASSLGDRGVYEQYF.

J is TRBJ1-1 and V is TRBV24-1, with 12 bases fitting TRBD1. Germline loops: CDR1 KGHDR, CDR2 SFDVKD. V was pared by 9 bases and J by 7 bases, with 5 bases of the junction left unmatched. The CDR3 sequence is 13 residues long. CDR3 amino acids: CATRDRGRSEAFF. CDR3 in DNA: TGTGCCACCCGGGACAGGGGGCGCAGTGAAGCTTTCTTT.

The sample holds a few counts of this clonotype. The rearrangement links TRBV6-6 to TRBJ2-2, with TRBD2 as a possible D gene (6 bases). The CDR3 spans 13 residues. CDR1 is MNHNY and CDR2 is SVGAGI in the germline V gene (reference sequence). V was clipped by 4 bases and J by 7 bases, with 10 bases between them. The CDR3 region is CASSLAGFGELFF. CDR3 bases: TGTGCCAGCAGTTTGGCGGGGTTCGGGGAGCTGTTTTTT.

The V and J genes are TRBV28 and TRBJ1-3; a possible D gene is TRBD1 (5 bases). V was shortened by 6 bases and J by 0 bases, with 9 bases between the two germline ends. This CDR3 spans 14 amino acids. Germline V CDR1 and CDR2: MDHEN, SYDVKM. CDR3 amino acids: CASREGDSGNTIYF. The DNA of the CDR3 is TGTGCCAGCAGGGAAGGGGACTCTGGAAACACCATATATTTT. The full variable domain, with the rest looked up from reference TRBV28 and TRBJ1-3, is DVKVTQSSRYLVKRTGEKVFLECVQDMDHENMFWYRQDPGLGLRLIYFSYDVKMKEKGDIPEGYSVSREKKERFSLILESASTNQTSMYLCASREGDSGNTIYFGEGSWLTVV.

The chain links TRBV21-1 to TRBJ1-6. TRBV21-1 is annotated as a pseudogene. This CDR3 comprises 12 residues. CDR3 DNA sequence: TGTGCCAGCAGCAAAAAAGATTCACCCCTCCACTTT. Its protein product is CASSKKDSPLHF.

This clonotype was seen only a few times. The CDR3 DNA follows: TGTGCCAGCAGGCCCACCTCCGGGACAGGGAACCCCTACGAGCAGTACGTC. Protein product: CASRPTSGTGNPYEQYV. This rearrangement joins TRBV28 to TRBJ2-7, with 9 positions matching TRBD1. Germline loops: CDR1 MDHEN, CDR2 SYDVKM. The V segment lost 6 bases and the J segment 2 bases; nucleotides outside the gene matches: 14. The CDR3 extends over 17 amino acids.

The chain links TRBV11-2 to TRBJ2-3, with 10 bases fitting TRBD1. Germline V gene sequence: CDR1 SGHAT, CDR2 FQNNGV. The CDR3 is 17 residues long. Trimming at V came to 6 bases and at J to 4 bases, leaving 13 bases not matched to a gene. The CDR3, as DNA: TGTGCCAGCAGTTCGGACAGGGGGTCTTGGGGGTCAGATACGCAGTATTTT. Protein product: CASSSDRGSWGSDTQYF.

This clonotype was counted between two and nine times. The chain has TRBV20-1 and TRBJ2-7; D tentatively reads TRBD1 or TRBD2 (5 bases each). This CDR3 has 14 residues. V was shortened by 2 bases and J by 7 bases, with 18 bases between the two germline ends. Looked up from germline, CDR1 is DFQATT and CDR2 is SNEGSKA (reference sequence). CDR3 protein: CSARLGTFGREQYF. The CDR3, as DNA: TGCAGTGCTAGACTGGGGACCTTCGGTCGGGAGCAGTACTTC.

This clonotype has a handful of counts. This sequence joins TRBV5-1 and TRBJ1-1; possibly TRBD1 for D (5 bases). The CDR3 length is 13 residues. Trimming pared 3 bases from V and 3 bases from J, leaving 9 bases between. The germline V gene has CDR1 SGHRS and CDR2 YFSETQ. DNA of the CDR3: TGCGCCAGCAGCTCCTCAGGGTACACTGAAGCTTTCTTT. It is translated as CASSSSGYTEAFF.

The chain employs TRBV3-1 and TRBJ2-1; D remains ambiguous. CDR3 length: 12 amino acids. The V gene lost 4 bases and the J gene lost 7 bases, with 8 bases spanning the gap. From germline, CDR1 is LGHDT and CDR2 YNNKEL (reference sequence). The CDR3 sequence: CASSPGNNEQFF. In nucleotides, the CDR3 is TGTGCCAGCAGCCCCGGTAATAATGAGCAGTTCTTC.

This sequence joins TRBV7-2 and TRBJ1-6; TRBD1 matches at 9 bases. Trimming removed 4 bases from V and 5 bases from J; junction bases left unmatched: 6. In germline, CDR1 is SGHTA, CDR2 FQGNSA. The CDR3 is 16 residues long. CDR3 region: CASSYDRGANNSPLHF. CDR3 coding DNA: TGTGCCAGCAGCTACGACAGGGGGGCGAATAATTCACCCCTCCACTTT.